These 20 T cell receptor beta chains were all obtained from the same sample, sequenced in a study of blood T cell repertoires in COVID-19. Assay: immunoSEQ multiplex PCR; the TCRdb copy retains only in-frame clones and omits some. The sample consists of over 350,000 clones, approximately 90% of them appearing once. Sequences were obtained from PBMCs or T cells enriched from blood (not recorded which). The receptors derive from a woman between 18 and 29 years old with acute COVID-19.

This clone has a single count. V usage is TRBV18 and J usage is TRBJ2-3; 10 bases map to TRBD1. J gave up 4 bases and V 6 bases, and 7 bases lay outside the gene matches. The CDR3 contains 15 residues. Germline assignment: CDR1 KGHSH and CDR2 LQKENI. CDR3 residues: CASSTGQGGPDTQYF. For the CDR3, the DNA is TGTGCCAGCTCCACAGGACAGGGGGGGCCAGATACGCAGTATTTT.

The V and J genes are TRBV13 and TRBJ2-1, with D perhaps TRBD2 (6 bases). CDR1 and CDR2 from the germline V gene are PRHDT and FYEKMQ (reference sequence). The CDR3 covers 16 residues. V was clipped by 5 bases and J by 0 bases, with 14 bases between them. The CDR3 protein is CASSPPGRSSYNEQFF. The CDR3, as DNA: TGTGCCAGCAGCCCCCCGGGGAGGAGCTCCTACAATGAGCAGTTCTTC.

This clone was seen once. The chain employs TRBV4-3 and TRBJ1-4; D not certain. This CDR3 has 15 amino acids. Per germline, CDR1 LGHNA and CDR2 YSLEER. The V end was cut by 1 base, the J end by 14 bases, with 20 bases between. CDR3 protein: CASSQGLTGVPYLFF. The CDR3 coding sequence is TGCGCCAGCAGCCAAGGTCTTACGGGAGTTCCCTATCTGTTTTTT.

This chain joins TRBV9 and TRBJ1-4, with D possibly TRBD1 on 6 matching bases. CDR3 length equals 14 residues. Looked up from germline, CDR1 is SGDLS and CDR2 is YYNGEE. The V gene lost 0 bases and the J gene lost 6 bases, with 9 bases spanning the gap. This CDR3 reads CASSVEGGHEKLFF. The CDR3 DNA reads as TGTGCCAGCAGCGTAGAGGGGGGGCATGAAAAACTGTTTTTT. Full variable domain (rest looked up from reference TRBV9 and TRBJ1-4): DSGVTQTPKHLITATGQRVTLRCSPRSGDLSVYWYQQSLDQGLQFLIQYYNGEERAKGNILERFSAQQFPDLHSELNLSSLELGDSALYFCASSVEGGHEKLFFGSGTQLSVL.

This chain connects TRBV16 to TRBJ1-5; possibly TRBD1 for D (6 bases). Germline lookup yields CDR1 KGHSY and CDR2 FQNENV. The CDR3 runs to 15 residues. Trimming took off 4 bases at V and 3 bases at J, with 13 bases between the two ends. The chain's CDR3 is CASSPAGAFNQPQHF. CDR3 coding DNA: TGTGCCAGCAGCCCGGCAGGGGCGTTCAATCAGCCCCAGCATTTT.

This clone was seen only once. The J gene is TRBJ2-1, the V gene TRBV4-2; perhaps TRBD1 as D (6 bases). The CDR3 length is 14 residues. Germline CDR1 LGHNA, CDR2 YNFKEQ. Trimming took off 0 bases at V and 6 bases at J, with 9 bases between the two ends. CDR3 bases: TGTGCCAGCAGCCAAGAGATAGGGGGCAATGAGCAGTTCTTC. It encodes CASSQEIGGNEQFF.

J is TRBJ2-3 and V is TRBV30, with 8 bases matching TRBD2. This CDR3 is built from 15 residues. The V segment lost 2 bases and the J segment 3 bases; nucleotides outside the gene matches: 7. Germline CDR1 and CDR2: GTSNPN and SVGIG (reference sequence). The CDR3 nucleotides read TGTGCCTGGAGTCTTGGGACTAGTAGTACAGATACGCAGTATTTT. This translates into CAWSLGTSSTDTQYF.

V is TRBV6-2 or TRBV6-3 and J is TRBJ2-5, with 11 bases fitting TRBD2. The V segment lost 2 bases and the J segment 7 bases; nucleotides outside the gene matches: 9. This CDR3 has 16 amino acids. The germline gives CDR1 MNHEY, CDR2 SVGEGT. CDR3 sequence reads: CASSYLPLAGDGTQYF. CDR3 nucleotide sequence: TGTGCCAGCAGTTACCTCCCACTAGCGGGAGATGGGACCCAGTACTTC.

The chain couples TRBV7-8 to TRBJ1-6, with TRBD1 matching over 10 bases. The germline V gene encodes CDR1 SGHVS and CDR2 FQNEAQ. The junction had 6 bases not matched to a gene; V was cut back by 5 bases and J by 8 bases. The CDR3 runs to 15 residues. The CDR3 DNA follows: TGTGCCAGCAGCGGGGGACAGGGGTGGGATTCACCCCTCCACTTT. Its translation: CASSGGQGWDSPLHF.

The chain has TRBV6-5 and TRBJ1-1; tentatively, D is TRBD1 (5 bases). V was trimmed by 5 bases and J by 0 bases, leaving 7 bases between them. The CDR3 loop spans 13 amino acids. Looked up from germline, CDR1 is MNHEY and CDR2 is SVGAGI. The CDR3 nucleotides are TGTGCCAGCAGTAGACAGATGAACACTGAAGCTTTCTTT. Amino acids: CASSRQMNTEAFF.

This clone showed up just once. CDR3 in DNA: TGTGCCAGCAGCCCCTCCGCGAGCCCGAGGTACGAGCAGTACTTC. Encoded protein: CASSPSASPRYEQYF. The genes are TRBV7-2 and TRBJ2-7, with D hard to call. V shed 5 bases and J shed 4 bases, with 18 bases lying between them. CDR1 and CDR2 (germline): SGHTA, FQGNSA. This CDR3 spans 15 amino acids. The entire variable domain, with the rest obtained from reference TRBV7-2 and TRBJ2-7, is as follows: GAGVSQSPSNKVTEKGKDVELRCDPISGHTALYWYRQSLGQGLEFLIYFQGNSAPDKSGLPSDRFSAERTGGSVSTLTIQRTQQEDSAVYLCASSPSASPRYEQYFGPGTRLTVT.

The J gene is TRBJ2-5, the V gene TRBV6-2 or TRBV6-3; D ambiguous. The germline CDR1 and CDR2 sequences are MNHEY and SVGEGT. The CDR3 is made up of 14 amino acids. Trimming took off 1 base at V and 1 base at J, with 7 bases between the two ends. The CDR3 here is CASSYWRRQETQYF. CDR3 DNA: TGTGCCAGCAGTTACTGGAGACGCCAAGAGACCCAGTACTTC.

This chain's CDR3 is CAWTLADQETQYF. CDR3 coding DNA: TGTGCCTGGACCCTAGCGGACCAAGAGACCCAGTACTTC. The V gene is TRBV30, the J gene TRBJ2-5; 7 bases are shared with TRBD2. Per the germline V gene, CDR1 is GTSNPN and CDR2 is SVGIG (reference sequence). V lost 4 bases, J lost 0 bases, and 2 bases stayed unmatched. CDR3 length: 13 amino acids.

This clone has more than one count but fewer than ten. This chain uses TRBV28 with TRBJ1-1; D gene uncertain. V shed 7 bases and J shed 1 base, with 13 bases lying between them. Germline loops: CDR1 MDHEN, CDR2 SYDVKM. CDR3 size: 14 residues. CDR3 protein: CASISFSGNTEAFF. CDR3 nucleotide sequence: TGTGCCAGCATCTCGTTCTCAGGGAACACTGAAGCTTTCTTT.

This clone was recorded only once. The chain couples TRBV7-2 to TRBJ2-1; D gene unclear. The CDR3 length is 16 residues. The germline V and J ends were trimmed by 5 bases and 0 bases, with 14 bases remaining between them. Germline-derived CDR1 and CDR2 are SGHTA and FQGNSA. The CDR3 DNA sequence: TGTGCCAGCAGCGACGAGCGCCCGAGCTCCTACAATGAGCAGTTCTTC. As protein: CASSDERPSSYNEQFF. Full variable domain (rest looked up from reference TRBV7-2 and TRBJ2-1): GAGVSQSPSNKVTEKGKDVELRCDPISGHTALYWYRQSLGQGLEFLIYFQGNSAPDKSGLPSDRFSAERTGGSVSTLTIQRTQQEDSAVYLCASSDERPSSYNEQFFGPGTRLTVL.

The rearrangement joins TRBV30 to TRBJ2-7, with TRBD1 as a possible D gene (5 bases). The V end was cut by 2 bases, the J end by 5 bases, with 16 bases between. The CDR3 contains 14 residues. Per the germline V gene, CDR1 is GTSNPN and CDR2 is SVGIG (reference sequence). Here the CDR3 reads CAWSRSRVFHEQYF. CDR3 DNA sequence: TGTGCCTGGAGTCGGTCCAGGGTCTTCCACGAGCAGTACTTC.

The rearrangement links TRBV9 to TRBJ2-7; D remains ambiguous. Between the trimmed V and J ends, which lost 0 bases and 0 bases, there was a span of 10 bases. From germline, CDR1 is SGDLS and CDR2 YYNGEE. The CDR3 is made up of 15 amino acids. The CDR3 region is CASSVDGRSSYEQYF. CDR3 sequence (DNA): TGTGCCAGCAGCGTAGACGGCAGGTCCTCCTACGAGCAGTACTTC.

The V gene is TRBV9, the J gene TRBJ2-2; perhaps TRBD2 as D (6 bases). Germline V CDR1 and CDR2: SGDLS, YYNGEE. This CDR3 has 14 residues. V was cut by 2 bases and J by 3 bases, with 8 bases left in between. This chain's CDR3 is CASSVSSDTGELFF. In DNA, the CDR3 is TGTGCCAGCAGCGTTTCTAGCGACACCGGGGAGCTGTTTTTT.

V usage is TRBV6-5 and J usage is TRBJ1-5; D is possibly TRBD1 (5 bases). Per the germline V gene, CDR1 is MNHEY and CDR2 is SVGAGI. The CDR3 is made up of 14 amino acids. The germline V and J ends were trimmed by 3 bases and 7 bases, with 13 bases remaining between them. The CDR3 nucleotides are TGTGCCAGCAGTTATGACAGATTTGGACAGCCCCAGCATTTT. The encoded protein is CASSYDRFGQPQHF.

This rearrangement joins TRBV7-3 to TRBJ2-1, with 9 bases aligning to TRBD1. V dropped 5 bases and J dropped 6; count of bases not matched to a gene: 5. Germline lookup yields CDR1 SGHTA and CDR2 FQGTGA. The CDR3 contains 14 residues. CDR3 sequence reads: CASSQGTGSNEQFF. CDR3 DNA: TGTGCCAGCAGCCAAGGGACAGGGAGCAATGAGCAGTTCTTC.